Presented here are 31 T cell receptor beta chains from one specimen sequenced in a study of beta chain features in type 1 diabetes. The whole isolated RNA underwent reverse transcription, so sequencing captured expressed TCRB transcripts. Produced via immunoSEQ multiplex PCR; TCRdb's table is partial and in-frame only. The sample has under 300,000 clones, around 26% seen once. Sequencing was done on a sample of central memory CD4+ T cells from blood. All receptors derive from a man aged 25 to 40 in good health.

The chain links TRBV30 to TRBJ1-5; unclear D gene. Between the trimmed V and J ends, which lost 1 base and 3 bases, there was a span of 10 bases. The CDR3 spans 14 residues. Germline loops: CDR1 GTSNPN, CDR2 SVGIG (reference sequence). CDR3 protein: CAWSAKGFNQPQHF. The DNA of the CDR3 is TGTGCCTGGAGTGCCAAGGGCTTCAATCAGCCCCAGCATTTT.

This clone was seen ten or more times. In DNA, the CDR3 is TGTGCCAGCAGAGCGGACGTCAGCTCCTACGAGCAGTACTTC. This translates into CASRADVSSYEQYF. This chain connects TRBV2 to TRBJ2-7; tentatively, D is TRBD2 (5 bases). Germline CDR1 reads SNHLY; CDR2 reads FYNNEI. The CDR3 length is 14 residues. The V end was cut by 6 bases, the J end by 0 bases, with 12 bases between. Complete variable domain (other parts from reference TRBV2 and TRBJ2-7): EPEVTQTPSHQVTQMGQEVILRCVPISNHLYFYWYRQILGQKVEFLVSFYNNEISEKSEIFDDQFSVERPDGSNFTLKIRSTKLEDSAMYFCASRADVSSYEQYFGPGTRLTVT.

The chain employs TRBV5-1 and TRBJ2-3, with 8 bases that match TRBD1. Germline V gene sequence: CDR1 SGHRS, CDR2 YFSETQ. The CDR3 contains 14 residues. V trimming: 4 bases; J trimming: 6 bases; junction bases outside the gene matches: 7. CDR3 DNA sequence: TGCGCCAGCAGCCGCGACAGGGGCCGGGATACGCAGTATTTT. Residues: CASSRDRGRDTQYF. Full variable domain (outside the CDR3, taken from reference TRBV5-1 and TRBJ2-3): KAGVTQTPRYLIKTRGQQVTLSCSPISGHRSVSWYQQTPGQGLQFLFEYFSETQRNKGNFPGRFSGRQFSNSRSEMNVSTLELGDSALYLCASSRDRGRDTQYFGPGTRLTVL.

Comment on this clone: A junction end diverges from the germline sequence, so it may reflect a read error. The J gene is TRBJ1-4, the V gene TRBV20-1; D unclear. This CDR3 contains 10 residues. Germline V gene sequence: CDR1 DFQATT, CDR2 SNEGSKA (reference sequence). The CDR3 nucleotides read TGCAGTGCTAGAGACACAAAAGCCCTTTTT. It translates to CSARDTKALF.

This clone appeared a few times. This sequence joins TRBV6-6 and TRBJ1-2; D is uncertain. The CDR3 length is 12 residues. Trimming cost V 5 bases and J 6 bases, with 10 bases left between them. The V gene's germline CDR1 is MNHNY and CDR2 SVGAGI (reference sequence). CDR3 sequence: CASSPGRDGYTF. The CDR3 DNA sequence: TGTGCCAGCAGTCCCGGACGGGATGGCTACACCTTC.

The chain couples TRBV7-7 to TRBJ2-3; 7 nucleotides match TRBD1. Germline assignment: CDR1 SSHAT and CDR2 FNYEAQ (reference sequence). This CDR3 has 13 amino acids. The V gene end was trimmed by 1 base and the J gene end by 9 bases; junction bases not matched to a gene: 4. In DNA form, the CDR3 reads TGTGCCAGCAGCTTAGAGAGGGGGCGAACGCAGTATTTT. As protein: CASSLERGRTQYF.

This clone was counted between two and nine times. The V call is TRBV5-1, the J call TRBJ1-1; 7 bases fit TRBD1. Germline-derived CDR1 and CDR2 are SGHRS and YFSETQ. The CDR3 is 15 amino acids. V dropped 4 bases and J dropped 2; count of bases not matched to a gene: 8. The CDR3 region has the DNA TGCGCCAGCAGCATAATCGGGACAGAAAACACTGAAGCTTTCTTT. Protein product: CASSIIGTENTEAFF.

The rearrangement links TRBV28 to TRBJ2-6, with 9 bases matching TRBD1. The CDR3 has 19 residues. From germline, CDR1 is MDHEN and CDR2 SYDVKM. V was pared by 7 bases and J by 1 base, with 14 bases of the junction left unmatched. DNA of the CDR3: TGTGCCAGCACCCGGATCAGTCCGGGACAGGGTTCTGGGGCCAACGTCCTGACTTTC. It yields the protein CASTRISPGQGSGANVLTF. Filled out from reference TRBV28 and TRBJ2-6, the complete variable domain reads DVKVTQSSRYLVKRTGEKVFLECVQDMDHENMFWYRQDPGLGLRLIYFSYDVKMKEKGDIPEGYSVSREKKERFSLILESASTNQTSMYLCASTRISPGQGSGANVLTFGAGSRLTVL.

This clone occurred a few times. A much larger clonotype is one base distant, so this may be a read error. This sequence joins TRBV4-3 and TRBJ2-7; D gene unclear. Per the germline V gene, CDR1 is LGHNA and CDR2 is YSLEER. Trimming stripped 5 bases from V and 4 bases from J, with 12 bases between. The CDR3 sequence is 13 residues long. In DNA, the CDR3 is TGCGCCAGCAGCGGCGGCCTAGGATACGAGCAGTACTTC. Its translation: CASSGGLGYEQYF.

Regarding this clone: A read error is likely here: a far larger clone is one base away. The genes are TRBV7-2 and TRBJ2-7; 8 bases are a match to TRBD1. Germline CDR1 and CDR2: SGHTA and FQGNSA. CDR3 length equals 16 residues. The trim removed 4 bases at V and 0 bases at J, leaving 8 bases unmatched. The CDR3 region has the DNA TGTGCCAGCAGCTCGTCCCGGGACAGGCACTCCTACGAGCAGTACTTC. Translating it yields CASSSSRDRHSYEQYF.

This chain connects TRBV5-1 to TRBJ1-6; 7 bases are shared with TRBD1. Germline CDR1 and CDR2: SGHRS and YFSETQ. Losses at the gene ends were 4 bases for V and 5 bases for J; bases not matched to a gene: 3. The CDR3 extends over 14 amino acids. Here the CDR3 reads CASSPGQNNSPLHF. CDR3 sequence (DNA): TGCGCCAGCAGCCCGGGACAGAATAATTCACCCCTCCACTTT.

This clone has a handful of counts. The chain links TRBV19 to TRBJ2-3; perhaps D is TRBD1 or TRBD2 (5 bases each). There are 13 residues in the CDR3. Germline assignment: CDR1 LNHDA and CDR2 SQIVND (reference sequence). V was trimmed by 2 bases and J by 5 bases, leaving 8 bases between them. In nucleotides, the CDR3 is TGTGCCAGTAGTATAAGGGGAGAAGATACGCAGTATTTT. Amino acids: CASSIRGEDTQYF.

This clone was seen only a few times. The chain joins TRBV5-1 to TRBJ2-3; tentatively, D is TRBD1 or TRBD2 (6 bases each). Germline assignment: CDR1 SGHRS and CDR2 YFSETQ. This CDR3 spans 16 amino acids. Between the trimmed V and J ends, which lost 7 bases and 0 bases, there was a span of 18 bases. The CDR3 DNA is TGCGCCAGCTCTAAAGGGGGGACGATTAGCACAGATACGCAGTATTTT. Translation gives CASSKGGTISTDTQYF.

This clone has at least ten counts. J is TRBJ2-1 and V is TRBV15; unclear D gene. The CDR3 consists of 14 residues. CDR1 LNHNV and CDR2 YYDKDF come from the germline V gene (reference sequence). The V and J ends lost 1 base and 10 bases respectively, with 14 bases between them. As DNA, the CDR3 is TGTGCCACCAGCAGAGGGGATGAGGAACGGGAGCAGTTCTTC. It specifies CATSRGDEEREQFF.

This clone was counted only a few times. The chain combines TRBV5-1 with TRBJ2-5; 12 bases are shared with TRBD2. After removal of 3 bases from V and 3 bases from J, the junction contained 12 bases not matched to a gene. Germline values: CDR1 SGHRS, CDR2 YFSETQ. The CDR3 has 18 amino acids. CDR3 in DNA: TGCGCCAGCAGCTCCTCCAGCCTAGCGGGGGGGCCGGAAGAGACCCAGTACTTC. It translates to CASSSSSLAGGPEETQYF.

This clone turned up a few times. The gene calls are TRBV5-4 and TRBJ1-4; 10 bases are shared with TRBD1. With 3 bases clipped from V and 6 bases from J, the junction kept 2 bases outside the gene matches. The CDR3 extends over 14 amino acids. CDR1 SGHNT and CDR2 YYREEE come from the germline V gene (reference sequence). The CDR3 loop reads CASSSTGGYEKLFF. The CDR3 DNA is TGTGCCAGCAGCTCGACAGGGGGCTATGAAAAACTGTTTTTT.

Concerning this clone itself: This sample also contains other DNA sequences that code for the same CDR3. V and J are TRBV7-9 and TRBJ2-3; D is unclear. CDR1 SEHNR and CDR2 FQNEAQ come from the germline V gene (reference sequence). Trimming pared 3 bases from V and 1 base from J, leaving 2 bases between. The CDR3 contains 12 residues. The chain's CDR3 is CASSFGTDTQYF. The CDR3 nucleotides are TGTGCCAGCAGCTTCGGCACAGATACGCAGTATTTT.

V and J are TRBV18 and TRBJ2-1; perhaps D is TRBD1 or TRBD2 (6 bases each). From germline, CDR1 is KGHSH and CDR2 LQKENI. This CDR3 contains 17 residues. V was trimmed by 3 bases and J by 9 bases, leaving 24 bases between them. The chain's CDR3 is CASSPLIPELGGGEQFF. CDR3 coding DNA: TGTGCCAGCTCACCTCTAATCCCGGAGCTAGGGGGAGGTGAGCAGTTCTTC.

This chain connects TRBV6-5 to TRBJ2-7; a weak D match, TRBD1 (6 bases). CDR1 and CDR2 from the germline V gene are MNHEY and SVGAGI. The CDR3 is made up of 15 amino acids. Trimming took 0 bases from V and 6 from J, leaving 15 bases between them. The CDR3 DNA sequence: TGTGCCAGCAGTTACTCCGGTCAGGGGAAGGCCGAGCAGTACTTC. Its translation: CASSYSGQGKAEQYF.

The rearrangement links TRBV19 to TRBJ2-3, with 8 bases lining up with TRBD2. The CDR3 is 15 amino acids. Unmatched junction bases numbered 10, after V lost 9 bases and J lost 2 bases. The V gene's germline CDR1 is LNHDA and CDR2 SQIVND (reference sequence). CDR3 residues: CASSRGGLNTDTQYF. CDR3 nucleotide sequence: TGTGCCAGCAGCCGCGGGGGGTTGAACACAGATACGCAGTATTTT.

This clone was observed a few times. This chain joins TRBV14 and TRBJ2-5; tentative D call: TRBD2 (5 bases). The V gene's germline CDR1 is SGHDN and CDR2 FVKESK. V lost 0 bases to trimming and J lost 7 bases, with 9 bases between them. The CDR3 is made up of 13 amino acids. This CDR3 reads CASSQDVSGTQYF. The CDR3, as DNA: TGTGCCAGCAGCCAAGATGTCAGCGGGACCCAGTACTTC.

The chain couples TRBV11-2 to TRBJ1-1, with D hard to call. Germline-derived CDR1 and CDR2 are SGHAT and FQNNGV. V shed 4 bases and J shed 12 bases, with 12 bases lying between them. This CDR3 contains 11 residues. CDR3 nucleotide sequence: TGTGCCAGCAGCTCCGGTTCCCTTCCTTTCTTT. Its translation: CASSSGSLPFF.

The V and J genes are TRBV30 and TRBJ1-5; D is uncertain. This CDR3 has 13 amino acids. Trimming shortened V by 3 bases and J by 0 bases, and 6 bases separated the two germline ends. Per the germline V gene, CDR1 is GTSNPN and CDR2 is SVGIG (reference sequence). The CDR3 nucleotides read TGTGCCTGGAGCCAAAGTAGCAATCAGCCCCAGCATTTT. Translating it yields CAWSQSSNQPQHF.

This clone has more than one count but fewer than ten. This chain connects TRBV11-3 to TRBJ2-1; 8 bases fit TRBD2. From germline, CDR1 is SGHNT and CDR2 YENEEA. The CDR3 covers 16 residues. Trimming removed 0 bases from V and 8 bases from J; junction bases left unmatched: 9. This CDR3 is CASSLDGREGRDEQFF. CDR3 nucleotide sequence: TGTGCCAGCAGCTTAGATGGCCGGGAGGGCCGGGATGAGCAGTTCTTC.

This clone was seen more than once but under ten times. This likely reflects a read error, since a far larger clone is one base away. The chain is built from TRBV7-2 and TRBJ1-1; D perhaps matches TRBD1 (6 bases). V lost 4 bases to trimming and J lost 3 bases, with 12 bases between them. This CDR3 region has 14 residues. Germline lookup yields CDR1 SGHTA and CDR2 FQGNSA. For the CDR3, the DNA is TGTGCCAGCAGCTGTTGGGGGGCTTACACTGAAGCTTTCTTT. Translation: CASSCWGAYTEAFF.

This clone appeared a few times. The rearrangement joins TRBV15 to TRBJ2-1; a possible D gene is TRBD2 (6 bases). V lost 9 bases, J lost 2 bases, and 14 bases lay in between. This CDR3 region has 14 residues. Germline CDR1 and CDR2: LNHNV and YYDKDF (reference sequence). The CDR3 region is CATKEGGPYNEQFF. CDR3 nucleotide sequence: TGTGCCACTAAGGAGGGAGGCCCCTACAATGAGCAGTTCTTC. Full variable domain (remainder filled in from reference TRBV15 and TRBJ2-1): DAMVIQNPRYQVTQFGKPVTLSCSQTLNHNVMYWYQQKSSQAPKLLFHYYDKDFNNEADTPDNFQSRRPNTSFCFLDIRSPGLGDTAMYLCATKEGGPYNEQFFGPGTRLTVL.

This clone has a handful of counts. The chain uses TRBV7-2 and TRBJ2-4, with D tentatively TRBD1 (5 bases). The CDR3 spans 15 residues. Trimming removed 2 bases from V and 2 bases from J, with 10 bases in between. The germline CDR1 and CDR2 sequences are SGHTA and FQGNSA. This CDR3 is CASSLTDRSKNIQYF. Here the CDR3 DNA reads TGTGCCAGCAGCTTAACCGACAGATCCAAAAACATTCAGTACTTC.

The CDR3 reads CASSLGSGYYEQYF. Written as DNA, the CDR3 is TGTGCCAGCAGCTTAGGGAGCGGGTACTACGAGCAGTACTTC. V usage is TRBV7-9 and J usage is TRBJ2-7; possibly TRBD2 for D (6 bases). The CDR3 is 14 residues long. The V gene's germline CDR1 is SEHNR and CDR2 FQNEAQ (reference sequence). The V and J ends lost 1 base and 3 bases respectively, with 10 bases between them. Based on the CDR3 plus reference TRBV7-9 and TRBJ2-7, the full variable domain is DTGVSQNPRHKITKRGQNVTFRCDPISEHNRLYWYRQTLGQGPEFLTYFQNEAQLEKSRLLSDRFSAERPKGSFSTLEIQRTEQGDSAMYLCASSLGSGYYEQYFGPGTRLTVT.

This clone was counted only a few times. The chain has TRBV29-1 and TRBJ1-5, with TRBD1 as a possible D gene (6 bases). Per germline, CDR1 SQVTM and CDR2 ANQGSEA. Trimming took off 4 bases at V and 0 bases at J, with 7 bases between the two ends. CDR3 length: 13 residues. The CDR3 sequence: CSVADSSNQPQHF. The DNA for the CDR3 is TGCAGCGTTGCGGACAGTAGCAATCAGCCCCAGCATTTT.

The rearrangement joins TRBV5-1 to TRBJ2-2, with D uncertain. CDR1 is SGHRS and CDR2 is YFSETQ in the germline V gene. The CDR3 contains 15 residues. V gave up 2 bases and J gave up 3 bases, with 11 bases separating them. Here the CDR3 DNA reads TGCGCCAGCAGCTTTCCGGACCCTGACACCGGGGAGCTGTTTTTT. Translated, it gives CASSFPDPDTGELFF.

This clone was seen more than once but under ten times. This chain links TRBV5-1 with TRBJ2-3, with a weak D call TRBD2 (5 bases). The germline V gene has CDR1 SGHRS and CDR2 YFSETQ. V lost 1 base to trimming and J lost 1 base, with 10 bases between them. This CDR3 has 15 amino acids. The CDR3 region has the DNA TGCGCCAGCAGCTTGAGCGGCAGCGGCACAGATACGCAGTATTTT. Translating gives CASSLSGSGTDTQYF.